This entry describes one TCR beta chain. The sample is drawn from a study of regulatory T cells in long-lasting Graves disease. Germline V CDR1 and CDR2: LGHDT, YNNKEL (reference sequence). The CDR3 consists of 18 residues. The V end lost 4 bases, the J end lost 0 bases, and 16 bases lay between the germline ends. With iRepertoire HTBI primers and Arm-PCR of CDR3 regions, TCR beta libraries were built. One entry per CDR3 protein results from TCRdb running MiXCR on the multiplex PCR reads. The sample shows about 430,000 distinct CDR3 sequences, approximately 16% of them seen only once. Time point meaning: newly diagnosed GD, antithyroid drugs for less than 3 months. The TCR library was prepared using RNA isolated from PBMCs. Graves' disease diagnosis was established per American Thyroid Association guidelines. The sample was also linked to a second study, of T cells in Graves' hyperthyroidism and ophthalmopathy. That paper adds: Any patient presenting with uncontrolled infection, other autoimmune disease, pregnancy or lactation was left out.

The sequence was obtained from a woman between 40 and 50 years old with Graves disease. The chain is built from TRBV3-1 and TRBJ2-6; D not resolved. The specimen comprised peripheral blood mononuclear cells (PBMCs), sampled at new diagnosis, from a patient treated with antithyroid drugs. The CDR3 protein is CASSLGTEFSSGANVLTF. CDR3 nucleotides: TGTGCCAGCAGCCTGGGTACAGAGTTTTCCTCTGGGGCCAACGTCCTGACTTTC.